These T cell receptor beta chains were read from a single sample in a study of shared clonotypes between healthy human individuals. Profiling relied on immunoSEQ multiplex PCR, and the TCRdb table lists in-frame clones only, not all of them. Here the sample spans more than 1 million clones, 75% to 85% being singletons. Sequences were obtained from memory CD4+ T cells from PBMCs. These receptors were obtained from a man aged 18 to 35 in good health. Some clones in this sample may be carry-over from other donors' samples. Each CDR3 is given with its conserved first and last residue. Fields, in order: J gene, V gene, clone size, D gene, CDR3 DNA, CDR3 protein. D genes are given only for firm matches. The listing skips clone size in some rows; elsewhere it reads once, few, many or a size class.

j_call: TRBJ1-2; v_call: TRBV6-5; clone_size: -; d_call: -; cdr3_nt: TGTGCCGCCCACCTGGGTAATTCATATGGCTACACCTTC; cdr3_aa: CAAHLGNSYGYTF
j_call: TRBJ2-1; v_call: TRBV30; clone_size: -; d_call: TRBD2; cdr3_nt: TGTGCCTGGAACGTAGCGGGCTCCTACAATGAGCAGTTCTTC; cdr3_aa: CAWNVAGSYNEQFF
j_call: TRBJ2-2; v_call: TRBV13; clone_size: -; d_call: TRBD2; cdr3_nt: TGTGCCAGCAGCCGGGGGACTAGAAGGAGCACCGGGGAGCTGTTTTTT; cdr3_aa: CASSRGTRRSTGELFF
j_call: TRBJ1-1; v_call: TRBV18; clone_size: few; d_call: TRBD1; cdr3_nt: TGTGCCAGCTCACCAATAAGGTCAGGGACAGGGACTGAAGCTTTCTTT; cdr3_aa: CASSPIRSGTGTEAFF
j_call: TRBJ1-2; v_call: TRBV7-2; clone_size: -; d_call: -; cdr3_nt: TGTGCCAGCAGCAGGGGGGGAGAGAACTATGGCTACACCTTC; cdr3_aa: CASSRGGENYGYTF
j_call: TRBJ2-3; v_call: TRBV28; clone_size: once; d_call: TRBD2; cdr3_nt: TGTGCCAGCAGTCTAGCGGGATACACAGATACGCAGTATTTT; cdr3_aa: CASSLAGYTDTQYF
j_call: TRBJ2-3; v_call: TRBV29-1; clone_size: once; d_call: TRBD2; cdr3_nt: TGCAGCGTTGAATGGGGGGGGGCAGATACGCAGTATTTT; cdr3_aa: CSVEWGGADTQYF
j_call: TRBJ1-2; v_call: TRBV18; clone_size: -; d_call: -; cdr3_nt: TGTGCCAGCTCACCAGTTCTAGGTCCAGACGGCTACACCTTC; cdr3_aa: CASSPVLGPDGYTF
j_call: TRBJ2-4; v_call: TRBV4-1; clone_size: -; d_call: TRBD2; cdr3_nt: TGCGCCAGCAGCCAATTCCCGGGGGGGGACAAAAACATTCAGTACTTC; cdr3_aa: CASSQFPGGDKNIQYF
j_call: TRBJ2-2; v_call: TRBV18; clone_size: few; d_call: -; cdr3_nt: TGTGCCAGCTCACCACGAACAGTCACCGGGGAGCTGTTTTTT; cdr3_aa: CASSPRTVTGELFF
j_call: TRBJ2-3; v_call: TRBV28; clone_size: -; d_call: TRBD2; cdr3_nt: TGTGCCAGCTCTTATAGCGGGAGTCCCACAGATACGCAGTATTTT; cdr3_aa: CASSYSGSPTDTQYF
j_call: TRBJ1-1; v_call: TRBV18; clone_size: -; d_call: -; cdr3_nt: TGTGCCAGCTCATCAAGCGGGACGATAAGGAACACTGAAGCTTTCTTT; cdr3_aa: CASSSSGTIRNTEAFF
j_call: TRBJ2-5; v_call: TRBV6-5; clone_size: once; d_call: TRBD2; cdr3_nt: TGTGCCAGCAGCCTACTAGCGGGAGGGGTGAAGACCCAGTACTTC; cdr3_aa: CASSLLAGGVKTQYF
j_call: TRBJ1-2; v_call: TRBV28; clone_size: -; d_call: -; cdr3_nt: TGTGCCAGCAGCCTTGGCTCTACGATTTATGGCTACACCTTC; cdr3_aa: CASSLGSTIYGYTF
j_call: TRBJ1-1; v_call: TRBV7-6; clone_size: -; d_call: -; cdr3_nt: TGTGCCAGCAGCTTAGAACCTCCGGAGGGACGGATCATGAACACTGAAGCTTTCTTT; cdr3_aa: CASSLEPPEGRIMNTEAFF
j_call: TRBJ2-5; v_call: TRBV7-7; clone_size: -; d_call: -; cdr3_nt: TGTGCCAGCAGCTCCGCCAGTGGGAAGACCCAGTACTTC; cdr3_aa: CASSSASGKTQYF
j_call: TRBJ2-3; v_call: TRBV20-1; clone_size: once; d_call: -; cdr3_nt: TGCAGTGCTTTGAGGGGGGATACGCAGTATTTT; cdr3_aa: CSALRGDTQYF
j_call: TRBJ2-3; v_call: TRBV29-1; clone_size: -; d_call: -; cdr3_nt: TGCAGCGTTGATGGGGGGATTAGAGATACGCAGTATTTT; cdr3_aa: CSVDGGIRDTQYF
j_call: TRBJ2-1; v_call: TRBV21-1; clone_size: -; d_call: -; cdr3_nt: TGTGCCAGCAGCAAAGGGAAAGGGGTGGGTAATGAGCAGTTCTTC; cdr3_aa: CASSKGKGVGNEQFF
j_call: TRBJ2-7; v_call: TRBV7-2; clone_size: -; d_call: -; cdr3_nt: TGTGCCAGCAGCTTAGCGGGAGTTCACTTCGGCGAGCAGTACTTC; cdr3_aa: CASSLAGVHFGEQYF
j_call: TRBJ1-3; v_call: TRBV14; clone_size: -; d_call: -; cdr3_nt: TGTGCCAGCAGCCTGAACAGGGAAACAACTGGAAACACCATATATTTT; cdr3_aa: CASSLNRETTGNTIYF
j_call: TRBJ2-4; v_call: TRBV18; clone_size: -; d_call: -; cdr3_nt: TGTGCCAGCTCACCCAACGGTGGGGCTGAAGACATTCAGTACTTC; cdr3_aa: CASSPNGGAEDIQYF
j_call: TRBJ2-1; v_call: TRBV2; clone_size: -; d_call: -; cdr3_nt: TGTGCCAGCAGCCCCGGAGGGCCGAGTGAGCAGTTCTTC; cdr3_aa: CASSPGGPSEQFF
j_call: TRBJ2-7; v_call: TRBV6-5; clone_size: -; d_call: -; cdr3_nt: TGTGCCAGCAGTCTCGGACGAGGGGCAGCCTACGAGCAGTACTTC; cdr3_aa: CASSLGRGAAYEQYF
j_call: TRBJ2-1; v_call: TRBV6-6; clone_size: -; d_call: -; cdr3_nt: TGTGCCAGCAGTTACGCGACGGCTAGTGGAGGTGAGCAGTTCTTC; cdr3_aa: CASSYATASGGEQFF
j_call: TRBJ2-5; v_call: TRBV11-3; clone_size: -; d_call: -; cdr3_nt: TGTGCCAGCAGCAAAGGGGCGCGAGAGACCCAGTACTTC; cdr3_aa: CASSKGARETQYF
j_call: TRBJ2-1; v_call: TRBV7-9; clone_size: -; d_call: -; cdr3_nt: TGTGCCAGCAGCTTGGGGAGCGGTTACAATGAGCAGTTCTTC; cdr3_aa: CASSLGSGYNEQFF
j_call: TRBJ1-3; v_call: TRBV7-3; clone_size: few; d_call: -; cdr3_nt: TGTGCCAGCAGCCCTGGACTTGGAACCACCATATATTTT; cdr3_aa: CASSPGLGTTIYF
j_call: TRBJ1-2; v_call: TRBV5-8; clone_size: -; d_call: -; cdr3_nt: TGTGCCAGCAGCTTGGCAGGTACCCGGAGAGGCTACACCTTC; cdr3_aa: CASSLAGTRRGYTF
j_call: TRBJ2-7; v_call: TRBV30; clone_size: -; d_call: -; cdr3_nt: TGTGCCTGGAGTGTAGCAGGGAGCTCCTACGAGCAGTACTTC; cdr3_aa: CAWSVAGSSYEQYF
j_call: TRBJ2-3; v_call: TRBV5-4; clone_size: once; d_call: -; cdr3_nt: TGTGCCAGCAGCAAGGGGGCGGGAGGTACTGCAGATACGCAGTATTTT; cdr3_aa: CASSKGAGGTADTQYF
j_call: TRBJ1-3; v_call: TRBV29-1; clone_size: once; d_call: -; cdr3_nt: TGCAGCGTTGGGAGCTCCTCTGGAAACACCATATATTTT; cdr3_aa: CSVGSSSGNTIYF
j_call: TRBJ1-3; v_call: TRBV28; clone_size: -; d_call: -; cdr3_nt: TGTGCCAGCAATTCTGGGGGCTCTGGAAACACCATATATTTT; cdr3_aa: CASNSGGSGNTIYF
j_call: TRBJ2-5; v_call: TRBV18; clone_size: -; d_call: -; cdr3_nt: TGTGCCAGCTCACCAGGCGGGCCCACAACCGGGGAGACCCAGTACTTC; cdr3_aa: CASSPGGPTTGETQYF
j_call: TRBJ2-6; v_call: TRBV14; clone_size: -; d_call: -; cdr3_nt: TGTGCCAGCAGCCGATCCACGGGGGGGGCCAACGTCCTGACTTTC; cdr3_aa: CASSRSTGGANVLTF
j_call: TRBJ1-6; v_call: TRBV29-1; clone_size: -; d_call: TRBD1; cdr3_nt: TGCAGCGTTCAGACAGGGCTAGGAAATTCACCCCTCCACTTT; cdr3_aa: CSVQTGLGNSPLHF
j_call: TRBJ1-2; v_call: TRBV6-1; clone_size: -; d_call: -; cdr3_nt: TGTGCCAGCAGTGACCCGGCCGAGGGTCTTGGCTACACCTTC; cdr3_aa: CASSDPAEGLGYTF
j_call: TRBJ1-5; v_call: TRBV7-9; clone_size: few; d_call: -; cdr3_nt: TGTGCCAGCAGCCAAGGGACAACGAATCAGCCCCAGCATTTT; cdr3_aa: CASSQGTTNQPQHF
j_call: TRBJ2-1; v_call: TRBV7-2; clone_size: -; d_call: TRBD2; cdr3_nt: TGTGCCAGCAGCTTAGCGGGGACTAGCTACAATGAGCAGTTCTTC; cdr3_aa: CASSLAGTSYNEQFF
j_call: TRBJ1-5; v_call: TRBV19; clone_size: -; d_call: TRBD1; cdr3_nt: TGTGCCACTACGGACAGGGGAGGGGGCAATCAGCCCCAGCATTTT; cdr3_aa: CATTDRGGGNQPQHF
j_call: TRBJ2-1; v_call: TRBV2; clone_size: -; d_call: -; cdr3_nt: TGTGCCAGCCTCCAGGGGGAGCGGGATGAGCAGTTCTTC; cdr3_aa: CASLQGERDEQFF
j_call: TRBJ1-4; v_call: TRBV5-6; clone_size: -; d_call: -; cdr3_nt: TGTGCCAGCAGCTTGGTAGGGAGAACTAATGAAAAACTGTTTTTT; cdr3_aa: CASSLVGRTNEKLFF
j_call: TRBJ2-7; v_call: TRBV6-1; clone_size: -; d_call: TRBD2; cdr3_nt: TGTGCCAGCAGAAAACTAGCGGGAGACTACGAGCAGTACTTC; cdr3_aa: CASRKLAGDYEQYF
j_call: TRBJ1-5; v_call: TRBV15; clone_size: -; d_call: -; cdr3_nt: TGTGCCACCAGCAGAGAGGTCCAGCCCCAGCATTTT; cdr3_aa: CATSREVQPQHF
j_call: TRBJ2-1; v_call: TRBV27; clone_size: -; d_call: TRBD1; cdr3_nt: TGTGCCAGCAGAATAGGGACAGGGCGGAACAATGAGCAGTTCTTC; cdr3_aa: CASRIGTGRNNEQFF
j_call: TRBJ1-2; v_call: TRBV6-1; clone_size: -; d_call: -; cdr3_nt: TGTGCCAGCAGTGCAGGGGAAGGCGGCTACACCTTC; cdr3_aa: CASSAGEGGYTF
j_call: TRBJ2-1; v_call: TRBV7-2; clone_size: -; d_call: -; cdr3_nt: TGTGCCAGCAGCGTTGGGACGTTAGGTGAGCAGTTCTTC; cdr3_aa: CASSVGTLGEQFF
j_call: TRBJ2-3; v_call: TRBV6-6; clone_size: -; d_call: -; cdr3_nt: TGTGCCAGCAGGCTTGATGTCACAGATACGCAGTATTTT; cdr3_aa: CASRLDVTDTQYF
j_call: TRBJ2-3; v_call: TRBV4-3; clone_size: -; d_call: TRBD2; cdr3_nt: TGCGCCAGCAGCCAAGACGGCGGGAGTATAGGCACAGATACGCAGTATTTT; cdr3_aa: CASSQDGGSIGTDTQYF
j_call: TRBJ2-2; v_call: TRBV5-4; clone_size: -; d_call: -; cdr3_nt: TGTGCCAGCAGCCCATACCAGGGGATCACCGGGGAGCTGTTTTTT; cdr3_aa: CASSPYQGITGELFF
j_call: TRBJ2-5; v_call: TRBV5-4; clone_size: -; d_call: -; cdr3_nt: TGTGCCAGCAGCTTTCGAGCGACGGGCCAAGAGACCCAGTACTTC; cdr3_aa: CASSFRATGQETQYF
j_call: TRBJ1-5; v_call: TRBV19; clone_size: -; d_call: TRBD1; cdr3_nt: TGTGCCAGTACCCGGGACAGGGGATACGATCAGCCCCAGCATTTT; cdr3_aa: CASTRDRGYDQPQHF
j_call: TRBJ1-1; v_call: TRBV15; clone_size: -; d_call: TRBD1; cdr3_nt: TGTGCCACCAGCAGGTCGGGGAGGGACAGGGGGCAAACTGAAGCTTTCTTT; cdr3_aa: CATSRSGRDRGQTEAFF
j_call: TRBJ1-1; v_call: TRBV10-1; clone_size: few; d_call: -; cdr3_nt: TGCGCCAGCAGTGAGGGGCAGCTGAACACTGAAGCTTTCTTT; cdr3_aa: CASSEGQLNTEAFF
j_call: TRBJ2-1; v_call: TRBV4-2; clone_size: once; d_call: TRBD2; cdr3_nt: TGTGCCAGCAGCCAAGAGCTGACTAGCGACTTTACGACGTTCTTC; cdr3_aa: CASSQELTSDFTTFF
j_call: TRBJ2-7; v_call: TRBV11-2; clone_size: -; d_call: TRBD2; cdr3_nt: TGTGCCAGCAGAAAAGCGGGAGGGACCTACGAGCAGTACTTC; cdr3_aa: CASRKAGGTYEQYF
j_call: TRBJ2-7; v_call: TRBV5-1; clone_size: -; d_call: TRBD2; cdr3_nt: TGCGCCAGCAGCTTTGGAGCGGGGGCCTACGAGCAGTACTTC; cdr3_aa: CASSFGAGAYEQYF
j_call: TRBJ1-2; v_call: TRBV29-1; clone_size: -; d_call: -; cdr3_nt: TGCAGCGTTGAAAGGGGAGATGGCTACACCTTC; cdr3_aa: CSVERGDGYTF
j_call: TRBJ2-7; v_call: TRBV6-1; clone_size: -; d_call: TRBD1; cdr3_nt: TGTGCCAGCATGTGGGACAGGGGGGTCGAGCAGTACTTC; cdr3_aa: CASMWDRGVEQYF
j_call: TRBJ2-7; v_call: TRBV21-1; clone_size: -; d_call: -; cdr3_nt: TGTGCCAGCAGCAAAAATGTAGGGGGAACCTACGAGCAGTACTTC; cdr3_aa: CASSKNVGGTYEQYF